This T cell receptor beta chain was captured in a study of blood T cell repertoires in COVID-19. Overall study context: Acute-phase and convalescent COVID-19 samples originated in the United States, Italy and Spain. PBMCs, B-cell-depleted T cells, or T cells provided the cDNA or gDNA that made up the material.

Original processing methods: Amplification of reference gene primers was used by the study to estimate nucleated cell counts. Method: immunoSEQ multiplex PCR; TCRdb's copy keeps in-frame clones and lacks some. V and J calls plus clone size are reproduced from that table; the DNA served to infer D and trimming. Altogether 70,000 or so clones are present, approximately 80% being singletons, with the ten largest covering 23%. The CDR3 runs 19 residues. Germline V CDR1 and CDR2: MGHRA, YSYEKL. The V segment lost 3 bases and the J segment 1 base; nucleotides outside the gene matches: 15. This clone is labeled as hyperexpanded.

This clonotype originated in a human donor in a cohort sampled during active COVID-19. J is TRBJ1-5 and V is TRBV4-1; 7 nucleotides match TRBD1. The sample comprised peripheral blood. In DNA form, the CDR3 reads TGCGCCAGCAGCCAGGCGCAGGGGGGTCCGGTATCAAGCAATCAGCCCCAGCATTTT. This codes for CASSQAQGGPVSSNQPQHF.